The 21 T cell receptor beta chains below were found in one sample sequenced in a study of blood T cell repertoires in COVID-19. The method was immunoSEQ multiplex PCR; TCRdb's version includes in-frame clones alone and lacks a portion of them. Of 70,000 to 75,000 clones in the sample, about four fifths were seen once. Sequenced material: peripheral blood. The receptors were sampled from an older man with acute or convalescent COVID-19.

The V and J genes are TRBV5-4 and TRBJ1-1; TRBD1 matches 9 bases. Germline CDR1 reads SGHNT; CDR2 reads YYREEE (reference sequence). The CDR3 covers 14 residues. V trimming: 4 bases; J trimming: 5 bases; junction bases outside the gene matches: 6. In DNA, the CDR3 is TGTGCCAGCAGCGCCGGGACAGGGAAAACTGAAGCTTTCTTT. It is translated as CASSAGTGKTEAFF. Using reference TRBV5-4 and TRBJ1-1 for the parts outside the CDR3, the full variable domain is ETGVTQSPTHLIKTRGQQVTLRCSSQSGHNTVSWYQQALGQGPQFIFQYYREEENGRGNFPPRFSGLQFPNYSSELNVNALELDDSALYLCASSAGTGKTEAFFGQGTRLTVV.

This clone has only a few counts. The chain joins TRBV5-1 to TRBJ2-5; the match to TRBD2 covers 14 bases. Germline V gene sequence: CDR1 SGHRS, CDR2 YFSETQ. V gave up 1 base and J gave up 2 bases; unmatched junction bases: 10. This CDR3 comprises 19 residues. In DNA form, the CDR3 reads TGCGCCAGCAGCTTGTTCGGTGGGGGACTAGCGGGAGAGCAAGAGACCCAGTACTTC. Translating it yields CASSLFGGGLAGEQETQYF.

The V and J genes are TRBV5-1 and TRBJ2-7; 9 positions match TRBD1. The V and J ends lost 5 bases and 5 bases, in that order; junction bases with no gene match: 5. Germline V CDR1 and CDR2: SGHRS, YFSETQ. The CDR3 totals 13 residues. CDR3 protein: CASRDRGGNEQYF. CDR3 sequence (DNA): TGCGCCAGCAGGGACAGGGGAGGGAACGAGCAGTACTTC.

V and J are TRBV7-9 and TRBJ1-4; D not resolved. Looked up from germline, CDR1 is SEHNR and CDR2 is FQNEAQ (reference sequence). Trimming cost V 3 bases and J 10 bases, with 18 bases left between them. The CDR3 covers 15 residues. CDR3 in amino acids: CASSFSIREEGKLFF. CDR3 sequence (DNA): TGTGCCAGCAGCTTTAGTATAAGGGAGGAGGGAAAACTGTTTTTT.

The chain couples TRBV21-1 to TRBJ2-2; the listed D gene, TRBD2, was not tested against the DNA. TRBV21-1 is marked as a pseudogene. The CDR3 length is 19 residues. The CDR3 spells CASSKVGAGVYLDTGELFF. CDR3 nucleotides: TGTGCCAGCAGCAAAGTTGGAGCGGGAGTGTATTTGGACACCGGGGAGCTGTTTTTT.

V and J are TRBV18 and TRBJ2-3, with 12 nucleotides matching TRBD1. The V segment lost 5 bases and the J segment 2 bases; nucleotides outside the gene matches: 11. Germline assignment: CDR1 KGHSH and CDR2 LQKENI. The CDR3 is made up of 18 amino acids. In DNA, the CDR3 is TGTGCCAGCTCATCGGGACAGGGGGCGAATTACTTCACAGATACGCAGTATTTT. This translates into CASSSGQGANYFTDTQYF.

The chain links TRBV23-1 to TRBJ2-2; possible D gene TRBD2, 6 bases. TRBV23-1 is filed as an ORF, its function uncertain. The CDR3 runs 15 residues. V lost 1 base, J lost 1 base, and 7 bases lay in between. DNA for the CDR3: TGCGCCAGCAGTCAATTCGGGGGGAACACCGGGGAGCTGTTTTTT. This codes for CASSQFGGNTGELFF.

The chain couples TRBV3-1 (or the pseudogene TRBV3-2) to TRBJ1-1; D may be TRBD1 (6 bases). This CDR3 is built from 14 residues. Germline V gene lookup returns CDR1 LGHDT and CDR2 YNNKEL (reference sequence). V was cut by 1 base and J by 4 bases, with 10 bases left in between. DNA of the CDR3: TGTGCCAGCAGCCAAGGATCCAGGGGCACTGAAGCTTTCTTT. Translating it yields CASSQGSRGTEAFF.

V gene TRBV30 combines with J gene TRBJ2-1; 7 positions agree with TRBD2. From germline, CDR1 is GTSNPN and CDR2 SVGIG (reference sequence). This CDR3 spans 14 amino acids. V dropped 8 bases and J dropped 8; count of bases not matched to a gene: 15. The CDR3 nucleotides read TGTGCCGGACACGCCCCCGGCGGGAGCTATGAGCAGTTCTTC. The encoded protein is CAGHAPGGSYEQFF.

The chain has TRBV27 and TRBJ1-2; 7 bases match TRBD1. Per germline, CDR1 MNHEY and CDR2 SMNVEV (reference sequence). Trimming at V came to 5 bases and at J to 0 bases, leaving 6 bases not matched to a gene. The CDR3 covers 15 residues. The CDR3 DNA reads TGTGCCAGCAGTCCACCGGGACAGCCTAACTATGGCTACACCTTC. Protein: CASSPPGQPNYGYTF.

The CDR3 DNA sequence: TGTGCCAGCAGCTTCCGGGACAGAAGGGATACGCAGTATTTT. This gives the protein CASSFRDRRDTQYF. The rearrangement joins TRBV14 to TRBJ2-3, with TRBD1 matching over 7 bases. V lost 5 bases to trimming and J lost 6 bases; unmatched junction nucleotides: 8. Germline lookup yields CDR1 SGHDN and CDR2 FVKESK. CDR3 length: 14 amino acids.

This clone has only a few counts. This chain uses TRBV6-5 with TRBJ2-7; 7 bases fit TRBD1. Germline V gives CDR1 MNHEY, CDR2 SVGAGI. The CDR3 runs to 14 residues. V was pared by 4 bases and J by 2 bases, with 5 bases of the junction left unmatched. The CDR3 here is CASSSRDRAYEQYF. DNA of the CDR3: TGTGCCAGCAGTTCCCGGGACAGAGCCTACGAGCAGTACTTC.

V gene TRBV7-2 combines with J gene TRBJ2-1; weak D call: TRBD1 (6 bases). The CDR3 consists of 17 residues. Trimming pared 3 bases from V and 1 base from J, leaving 16 bases between. The germline V gene has CDR1 SGHTA and CDR2 FQGNSA. The CDR3 spells CASSFGRGTTSYNEQFF. CDR3 DNA sequence: TGTGCCAGCAGCTTTGGACGTGGGACAACATCCTACAATGAGCAGTTCTTC.

The chain links TRBV7-2 to TRBJ2-7, with a weak D call TRBD2 (6 bases). Trimming stripped 2 bases from V and 0 bases from J, with 11 bases between. The CDR3 sequence is 15 residues long. The germline gives CDR1 SGHTA, CDR2 FQGNSA. This CDR3 is CASSLRGGNSYEQYF. Here the CDR3 DNA reads TGTGCCAGCAGCTTACGGGGCGGGAACTCCTACGAGCAGTACTTC.

V and J are TRBV19 and TRBJ2-1; TRBD2 is a possible D gene (7 bases). CDR1 LNHDA and CDR2 SQIVND come from the germline V gene (reference sequence). The CDR3 is 17 amino acids. V lost 0 bases and J lost 0, with 12 bases in between. As DNA, the CDR3 is TGTGCCAGTAGTATAGATAAGGGGGGGACCTCCTACAATGAGCAGTTCTTC. The encoded protein is CASSIDKGGTSYNEQFF.

This clone showed up just a few times. The rearrangement links TRBV11-3 to TRBJ1-1; no clear D gene. The germline V gene has CDR1 SGHNT and CDR2 YENEEA. The length of the CDR3 is 14 residues. V was trimmed by 1 base and J by 1 base, leaving 7 bases between them. The CDR3 reads CASSLGGGNTEAFF. As DNA, the CDR3 is TGTGCCAGCAGCTTAGGAGGTGGGAACACTGAAGCTTTCTTT.

The chain joins TRBV6-2 or TRBV6-3 to TRBJ1-5; 9 bases map to TRBD1. CDR1 and CDR2 (germline): MNHEY, SVGEGT. The CDR3 length is 17 residues. With 5 bases clipped from V and 0 bases from J, the junction kept 8 bases outside the gene matches. CDR3 DNA: TGTGCCAGCAGTGATCCCGGGACAGGGAATAGCAATCAGCCCCAGCATTTT. Translated: CASSDPGTGNSNQPQHF.

The CDR3 region has the DNA TGTGCCAGCTTTAGACCCGGCGGCAAATATGGCTACACCTTC. Its protein is CASFRPGGKYGYTF. This chain connects TRBV2 to TRBJ1-2, with D uncertain. Germline V gene lookup returns CDR1 SNHLY and CDR2 FYNNEI. The V and J ends lost 8 bases and 5 bases respectively, with 18 bases between them. The CDR3 is 14 amino acids.

The rearrangement links TRBV27 to TRBJ1-3; maybe TRBD1 (6 bases). This CDR3 has 14 residues. V was clipped by 5 bases and J by 7 bases, with 15 bases between them. Germline V gives CDR1 MNHEY, CDR2 SMNVEV (reference sequence). CDR3 region: CASSPNRDRNTIYF. Here the CDR3 DNA reads TGTGCCAGCAGTCCTAACAGGGATCGGAACACCATATATTTT.

The count of this clone is one. This chain links TRBV4-3 with TRBJ2-3, with 15 bases fitting TRBD2. The junction had 8 bases not matched to a gene; V was cut back by 0 bases and J by 4 bases. CDR3 size: 19 residues. The germline V gene encodes CDR1 LGHNA and CDR2 YSLEER. The CDR3: CASSQDRGLAGGTSDTQYF. The CDR3 DNA sequence: TGCGCCAGCAGCCAAGATCGTGGACTAGCGGGAGGGACATCAGATACGCAGTATTTT.

This chain uses TRBV6-5 with TRBJ2-5; 8 nucleotides match TRBD2. CDR1 and CDR2 (germline): MNHEY, SVGAGI. CDR3 length equals 16 residues. V was pared by 2 bases and J by 2 bases, with 7 bases of the junction left unmatched. Here the CDR3 DNA reads TGTGCCAGCAGTTACAGCAGTCTAGCGGGTCAAGAGACCCAGTACTTC. This codes for CASSYSSLAGQETQYF.